One sample yielded the 5 T cell receptor beta chains listed below, sequenced in a study of control samples from healthy donors and cancer patients. Only in-frame clones appear in the TCRdb table, and some are missing; sequencing was by immunoSEQ multiplex PCR. The table lists about 170,000 clones, roughly 89% of them singletons, with more than 10% in the top ten. Sample: blood. The source of these receptors is a young man in good health.

This clone appeared a few times. V gene TRBV19 combines with J gene TRBJ2-5; D might be TRBD1 (6 bases). This CDR3 is 16 amino acids long. Germline V gives CDR1 LNHDA, CDR2 SQIVND (reference sequence). V dropped 3 bases and J dropped 0 bases, with 14 bases sitting between them. The CDR3 bases are TGTGCCAGTAGTATCGGCCAGGGGACGTACCAAGAGACCCAGTACTTC. Protein product: CASSIGQGTYQETQYF.

The rearrangement joins TRBV5-4 to TRBJ1-1; D may be TRBD1 (5 bases). Germline V gives CDR1 SGHNT, CDR2 YYREEE (reference sequence). Trimming took off 2 bases at V and 7 bases at J, with 15 bases between the two ends. The CDR3 sequence is 14 residues long. The CDR3: CASSLTQGDGEAFF. The CDR3 DNA is TGTGCCAGCAGCTTAACGCAGGGCGACGGTGAAGCTTTCTTT.

J is TRBJ2-1 and V is TRBV19; 8 bases fit TRBD1. J gave up 0 bases and V 4 bases, and 5 bases lay outside the gene matches. Germline CDR1 is LNHDA and CDR2 is SQIVND (reference sequence). The CDR3 consists of 16 residues. This CDR3 reads CASSTLTGGSYNEQFF. In DNA, the CDR3 is TGTGCCAGTAGTACCCTTACAGGGGGCTCCTACAATGAGCAGTTCTTC.

The J gene is TRBJ2-6, the V gene TRBV5-6; the D gene is possibly TRBD1 (5 bases). V lost 3 bases and J 0 bases, leaving 10 bases between the germline ends. This CDR3 contains 16 residues. Germline V gene sequence: CDR1 SGHDT, CDR2 YYEEEE. Written as DNA, the CDR3 is TGTGCCAGCAGCTGGGTGGGGCGCTCTGGGGCCAACGTCCTGACTTTC. Its protein product is CASSWVGRSGANVLTF.

This rearrangement joins TRBV15 to TRBJ2-6; D call uncertain. CDR3 length equals 15 residues. V was cut by 0 bases and J by 0 bases, with 3 bases left in between. Germline assignment: CDR1 LNHNV and CDR2 YYDKDF (reference sequence). CDR3 nucleotide sequence: TGTGCCACCAGCAGAGAACCCTCTGGGGCCAACGTCCTGACTTTC. Translating gives CATSREPSGANVLTF.